These 29 T cell receptor beta chains share one sample of origin, sequenced in a study of regulatory T cells in long-lasting Graves disease. Arm-PCR of CDR3 regions with iRepertoire HTBI primers generated TCR beta libraries. TCRdb redid the calling of the multiplex PCR reads with MiXCR, one entry per CDR3 protein. The sample has approximately 300,000 distinct CDR3 sequences, 15% to 20% seen once. Time point: newly diagnosed GD, antithyroid drugs for less than 3 months. PBMC-extracted RNA yielded the TCR library. Sequenced here: peripheral blood mononuclear cells (PBMCs), sampled at new diagnosis, from a patient treated with antithyroid drugs. The receptors derive from a female donor with Graves disease.

This clonotype was counted at least ten times. The chain links TRBV27 to TRBJ2-1; TRBD2 matches at 10 bases. The CDR3 totals 14 residues. From germline, CDR1 is MNHEY and CDR2 SMNVEV (reference sequence). The J segment lost 7 bases and the V segment lost 5 bases, leaving 5 bases of the junction unmatched. CDR3 in DNA: TGTGCCAGCAGTAGCGGGAGGGGGGGGAATGAGCAGTTCTTC. Translating it yields CASSSGRGGNEQFF.

Many counts were recorded for this clonotype. CDR3 protein: CASTRAGGESYEQYF. The CDR3 coding sequence is TGTGCCAGCACCCGAGCAGGCGGAGAATCCTACGAGCAGTACTTC. This chain joins TRBV12-3 or TRBV12-4 and TRBJ2-7; D is uncertain. The CDR3 has 15 amino acids. Trimming left V 7 bases short and J 1 base short, with 17 bases between.

This clonotype was detected many times. The V and J genes are TRBV6-5 and TRBJ1-4, with 7 positions matching TRBD1. The V and J ends lost 4 bases and 4 bases, in that order; junction bases with no gene match: 6. The V gene's germline CDR1 is MNHEY and CDR2 SVGAGI. The CDR3 totals 15 residues. CDR3 sequence (DNA): TGTGCCAGCAGTTCCGGGCAGGGGGATAATGAAAAACTGTTTTTT. Translating gives CASSSGQGDNEKLFF.

Ten or more counts support this clonotype. The gene calls are TRBV9 and TRBJ2-1; 7 bases are a match to TRBD2. V lost 3 bases to trimming and J lost 9 bases; unmatched junction nucleotides: 9. Germline loops: CDR1 SGDLS, CDR2 YYNGEE. This CDR3 spans 14 amino acids. CDR3 residues: CASSATIPSGEQFF. The CDR3 coding sequence is TGTGCCAGCAGCGCCACCATACCTAGCGGTGAGCAGTTCTTC. Complete variable domain (other parts from reference TRBV9 and TRBJ2-1): DSGVTQTPKHLITATGQRVTLRCSPRSGDLSVYWYQQSLDQGLQFLIQYYNGEERAKGNILERFSAQQFPDLHSELNLSSLELGDSALYFCASSATIPSGEQFFGPGTRLTVL.

The chain carries TRBV30 and TRBJ1-6; no definite D call. Germline loops: CDR1 GTSNPN, CDR2 SVGIG (reference sequence). The CDR3 runs to 12 residues. Trimming removed 4 bases at V and 5 bases at J, with 6 bases between. This CDR3 reads CAWNAHNSPLHF. CDR3 nucleotide sequence: TGTGCCTGGAACGCCCATAATTCACCCCTCCACTTT.

This clonotype has only a few counts. The V and J genes are TRBV30 and TRBJ2-1; TRBD1 matches at 7 bases. This CDR3 is 16 amino acids long. Trimming took 5 bases from V and 0 from J; bases not matched to a gene: 10. Germline-derived CDR1 and CDR2 are GTSNPN and SVGIG (reference sequence). The CDR3 here is CAWVPGQILSYNEQFF. The DNA for the CDR3 is TGTGCCTGGGTACCGGGACAGATCCTCTCCTACAATGAGCAGTTCTTC.

This clonotype was detected only a few times. The chain is built from TRBV7-9 and TRBJ1-1, with D tentatively TRBD1 (6 bases). The CDR3 runs to 20 residues. CDR1 and CDR2 (germline): SEHNR, FQNEAQ (reference sequence). V was cut by 3 bases and J by 0 bases, with 26 bases left in between. CDR3 region: CASSFLQDSLWTALNTEAFF. Here the CDR3 DNA reads TGTGCCAGCAGCTTCTTACAAGACTCCCTTTGGACAGCGTTGAACACTGAAGCTTTCTTT.

This clonotype has ten or more counts. The V gene is TRBV18, the J gene TRBJ2-4, with D hard to call. The ends were cut back, 5 bases at V and 8 bases at J, with 16 bases in the middle. The CDR3 contains 14 residues. CDR1 is KGHSH, CDR2 LQKENI, per germline. CDR3 sequence reads: CASSTTPRSDIQYF. DNA of the CDR3: TGTGCCAGCTCAACCACCCCCCGATCGGACATTCAGTACTTC.

This clonotype was detected many times. The chain joins TRBV12-3 or TRBV12-4 to TRBJ2-7; 8 nucleotides agree with TRBD1. Trimming removed 3 bases from V and 6 bases from J; junction bases left unmatched: 1. The CDR3 totals 12 residues. As DNA, the CDR3 is TGTGCCAGCAGTTTGGGGACAGGCGAGCAGTACTTC. It translates to CASSLGTGEQYF.

This clonotype was found many times. This chain connects TRBV2 to TRBJ2-2; 12 bases line up with TRBD2. Germline assignment: CDR1 SNHLY and CDR2 FYNNEI. V shed 4 bases, J shed 8 bases, and the junction held 5 bases outside the gene matches. The CDR3 covers 15 residues. The chain's CDR3 is CASSGLAGDIGELFF. The CDR3 DNA follows: TGTGCCAGCAGTGGACTAGCGGGAGATATAGGGGAGCTGTTTTTT.

The sample holds many counts of this clonotype. The chain carries TRBV7-2 and TRBJ2-7; possibly TRBD2 for D (5 bases). V lost 1 base, J lost 0 bases, and 10 bases lay in between. CDR3 length equals 15 residues. Germline CDR1 is SGHTA and CDR2 is FQGNSA. CDR3 sequence (DNA): TGTGCCAGCAGCTTAGGGCGGGTCAGCTCCTACGAGCAGTACTTC. Its translation: CASSLGRVSSYEQYF.

The chain recombines TRBV7-6 with TRBJ2-7; D not resolved. Per the germline V gene, CDR1 is SGHVS and CDR2 is FNYEAQ. V shed 3 bases and J shed 0 bases, with 9 bases lying between them. The CDR3 extends over 14 amino acids. The CDR3 here is CASSFSPGSYEQYF. The CDR3 DNA follows: TGTGCCAGCAGCTTTTCTCCAGGCTCCTACGAGCAGTACTTC. The full variable domain, with the rest looked up from reference TRBV7-6 and TRBJ2-7, is GAGVSQSPRYKVTKRGQDVALRCDPISGHVSLYWYRQALGQGPEFLTYFNYEAQQDKSGLPNDRFSAERPEGSISTLTIQRTEQRDSAMYRCASSFSPGSYEQYFGPGTRLTVT.

This clonotype occurred many times. This chain connects TRBV19 to TRBJ1-4, with 8 positions matching TRBD1. The CDR3 consists of 16 residues. Trimming took 4 bases from V and 3 from J; bases not matched to a gene: 7. Germline V CDR1 and CDR2: LNHDA, SQIVND (reference sequence). CDR3 DNA: TGTGCCAGTAGTACCTTCACAGGGGGAGCTAATGAAAAACTGTTTTTT. Protein sequence: CASSTFTGGANEKLFF.

This clonotype was recorded many times. The rearrangement joins TRBV12-3 or TRBV12-4 to TRBJ2-1; D possibly corresponds to TRBD2 (6 bases). Trimming cost V 8 bases and J 3 bases, with 20 bases left between them. The CDR3 length is 16 residues. The CDR3 spells CASSKGDSGYYNEQFF. For the CDR3, the DNA is TGTGCCAGCTCTAAAGGGGATAGCGGATACTACAATGAGCAGTTCTTC.

The chain has TRBV5-5 and TRBJ2-7; D not resolved. This CDR3 contains 15 residues. From germline, CDR1 is SGHKS and CDR2 YYEKEE (reference sequence). V was pared by 0 bases and J by 4 bases, with 14 bases between. The chain's CDR3 is CASSLVSEAFYEQYF. CDR3 DNA sequence: TGTGCCAGCAGCTTGGTTAGTGAGGCCTTTTACGAGCAGTACTTC. Full variable domain (remainder filled in from reference TRBV5-5 and TRBJ2-7): DAGVTQSPTHLIKTRGQQVTLRCSPISGHKSVSWYQQVLGQGPQFIFQYYEKEERGRGNFPDRFSARQFPNYSSELNVNALLLGDSALYLCASSLVSEAFYEQYFGPGTRLTVT.

This clonotype was seen at least ten times. J is TRBJ2-7 and V is TRBV20-1; 7 positions agree with TRBD1. The CDR3 consists of 14 residues. Trimming cost V 1 base and J 4 bases; bases outside gene matches: 7. Germline CDR1 and CDR2: DFQATT and SNEGSKA (reference sequence). The CDR3 DNA reads as TGCAGTGCTAGAGCGACAGGGAGTCAGTACGAGCAGTACTTC. It yields the protein CSARATGSQYEQYF.

This clonotype came up a few times. The chain carries TRBV5-1 and TRBJ2-1, with D possibly TRBD2 on 5 matching bases. Germline V gene lookup returns CDR1 SGHRS and CDR2 YFSETQ. V was trimmed by 4 bases and J by 9 bases, leaving 14 bases between them. The CDR3 sequence is 13 residues long. The DNA for the CDR3 is TGCGCCAGCAGCCCTCTGAGAAGCGGTGAGCAGTTCTTC. Its translation: CASSPLRSGEQFF. The whole variable domain, filled in from reference TRBV5-1 and TRBJ2-1, reads KAGVTQTPRYLIKTRGQQVTLSCSPISGHRSVSWYQQTPGQGLQFLFEYFSETQRNKGNFPGRFSGRQFSNSRSEMNVSTLELGDSALYLCASSPLRSGEQFFGPGTRLTVL.

This clonotype was found a few times. The rearrangement uses TRBV19 and TRBJ1-1; TRBD1 is a possible D gene (6 bases). Germline CDR1 and CDR2: LNHDA and SQIVND (reference sequence). V dropped 3 bases and J dropped 4 bases, with 12 bases sitting between them. The CDR3 consists of 14 residues. CDR3 coding DNA: TGTGCCAGTAGTATTCGGGGGCGGAGCACTGAAGCTTTCTTT. It is translated as CASSIRGRSTEAFF.

This clonotype appeared many times. The genes are TRBV12-3 or TRBV12-4 and TRBJ2-6; D gene ambiguous. There are 15 residues in the CDR3. V gave up 2 bases and J gave up 2 bases, with 7 bases separating them. The CDR3 DNA reads as TGTGCCAGCAGTTTACGGGTGACTGGGGCCAACGTCCTGACTTTC. Translation: CASSLRVTGANVLTF.

Worth noting for this clonotype: This clone may be a read error of a much larger clone one base away. This rearrangement joins TRBV7-3 to TRBJ2-2; 9 bases are shared with TRBD1. CDR3 size: 15 residues. CDR1 and CDR2 from the germline V gene are SGHTA and FQGTGA. The CDR3 DNA reads as TGTGCCAACAGCTTTTGGACAGGGGAGGGCGGGGAGCTGTTTTTT. It encodes CANSFWTGEGGELFF.

This clonotype was found many times. J is TRBJ1-2 and V is TRBV27; D is perhaps TRBD1 (5 bases). CDR3 length: 12 residues. Germline V CDR1 and CDR2: MNHEY, SMNVEV (reference sequence). The V end was cut by 2 bases, the J end by 8 bases, with 9 bases between. The CDR3 sequence: CASSLNGDGYTF. CDR3 sequence (DNA): TGTGCCAGCAGTTTAAACGGGGACGGCTACACCTTC.

This clonotype was seen ten or more times. This chain connects TRBV29-1 to TRBJ2-7; D is perhaps TRBD2 (6 bases). The length of the CDR3 is 13 residues. V was cut by 5 bases and J by 3 bases, with 14 bases left in between. From germline, CDR1 is SQVTM and CDR2 ANQGSEA. The CDR3 protein is CSVTELARYEQYF. CDR3 bases: TGCAGCGTTACCGAACTAGCCCGCTACGAGCAGTACTTC.

In its sample, this clonotype was seen a few times. The chain is built from TRBV20-1 and TRBJ2-1; 11 bases map to TRBD2. The CDR3 is made up of 15 amino acids. Per germline, CDR1 DFQATT and CDR2 SNEGSKA (reference sequence). Trimming removed 6 bases from V and 7 bases from J; junction bases left unmatched: 11. In DNA form, the CDR3 reads TGCAGTGCCCCGGGGAGACTAGCGGGACTAAATGAGCAGTTCTTC. It translates to CSAPGRLAGLNEQFF.

The chain couples TRBV29-1 to TRBJ2-3; 7 bases are a match to TRBD2. Germline CDR1 reads SQVTM; CDR2 reads ANQGSEA. V gave up 7 bases and J gave up 4 bases; unmatched junction bases: 8. This CDR3 comprises 13 residues. The CDR3 DNA follows: TGCAGCGCTCCCCTTGGGGGGGCAGATACGCAGTATTTT. As protein: CSAPLGGADTQYF.

This clonotype came up many times. The CDR3 is CATSDPAPTNTDTQYF. CDR3 coding DNA: TGTGCCACCAGTGATCCCGCCCCGACAAACACAGATACGCAGTATTTT. The V call is TRBV24-1, the J call TRBJ2-3; D is ambiguous. The CDR3 has 16 residues. Trimming stripped 3 bases from V and 2 bases from J, with 14 bases between. Looked up from germline, CDR1 is KGHDR and CDR2 is SFDVKD.

In this sample, this clonotype turned up many times. This sequence joins TRBV6-5 and TRBJ2-7; a possible D gene is TRBD1 (6 bases). V gave up 4 bases and J gave up 5 bases, with 15 bases separating them. Germline values: CDR1 MNHEY, CDR2 SVGAGI. The CDR3 loop spans 14 amino acids. DNA for the CDR3: TGTGCCAGCAGTTGGCCGGGACAAACGAACGAGCAGTACTTC. Protein product: CASSWPGQTNEQYF.

The chain joins TRBV6-5 to TRBJ2-7; D uncertain. Trimming shortened V by 2 bases and J by 2 bases, and 10 bases separated the two germline ends. Germline V gives CDR1 MNHEY, CDR2 SVGAGI. The CDR3 spans 14 residues. The CDR3 protein is CASSYPRVPYEQYF. The CDR3, as DNA: TGTGCCAGCAGTTACCCCCGGGTTCCCTACGAGCAGTACTTC.

This clonotype occurred many times. The rearrangement joins TRBV20-1 to TRBJ2-3; D is unclear. Trimming pared 2 bases from V and 4 bases from J, leaving 4 bases between. The CDR3 totals 11 residues. Germline V lookup: CDR1 DFQATT, CDR2 SNEGSKA (reference sequence). DNA for the CDR3: TGCAGTGCTAGAACCTCAGATACGCAGTATTTT. Encoded protein: CSARTSDTQYF.

This clonotype appeared many times. The V and J genes are TRBV24-1 and TRBJ1-5; D is unresolved. V lost 5 bases to trimming and J lost 5 bases, with 9 bases between them. This CDR3 contains 13 residues. The germline V gene encodes CDR1 KGHDR and CDR2 SFDVKD. Here the CDR3 DNA reads TGTGCCACCAGTGCCCTAGCCCATCAGCCCCAGCATTTT. Translation gives CATSALAHQPQHF.